Sequencing of this TCR beta chain was carried out in a study of OX40 agonist ivuxolimab in advanced cancers. Turning to the overall study: The costimulatory receptor OX40 (CD134) was targeted by ivuxolimab, a fully human IgG2 agonistic monoclonal antibody. Patients were allowed to have had prior anti-PD-1, anti-PD-L1 or anti-CTLA-4 therapy, and less than 45% of the dose-escalation patients had previously received checkpoint inhibitors. The monotherapy dose-escalation portion (N of about 50 patients) of the phase I ivuxolimab trial is reported in the paper. Of the roughly 52 dose-escalation patients, hepatocellular carcinoma was present in around 20, melanoma in some 15, renal cell carcinoma in 9 and head and neck cancer in 9. Intravenous ivuxolimab was administered to patients every 2 weeks at six dose levels: 0.01, 0.1, 0.3, 1.5, 3 and 10 mg/kg. The point of sequencing TCRbeta in the periphery was to test whether ivuxolimab changed TCR sequence diversity and drove clonal T-cell expansion. In the dose-escalation cohort, 75% to 85% of patients were male, and the mean age was roughly 60 years with a range of roughly 23 to 79. Partial responses were achieved by three dose-escalation patients, of whom one had hepatocellular carcinoma and two had cutaneous melanoma.

General conclusions and limits of the study: In the 0.1-3.0 mg/kg groups, partial responders had among the lowest normalized peripheral clonal expansion, particularly in CD8+ T cells. Clonal expansion of both CD4+ and CD8+ blood T cells was observed from baseline to week 6 at doses 0.1 to 3.0 mg/kg. After ivuxolimab, expanded clones were on average more numerous among CD8+ T cells than among CD4+ T cells. The antigen specificity of the peripheral T cells that underwent clonal expansion was not determined. Low levels of normalized T-cell clonal expansion were also seen in some nonresponding patients.

To sequence the TCRbeta CDR3 region, genomic DNA was isolated from the sorted cells. The immunoSEQ Assay was used for sequencing of TCRbeta CDR3 regions. The source is immuneACCESS, and TCRdb retained only in-frame sequences with V and J called. Part of the clones is not carried over; for the studies checked, unresolved V genes explain less than half of this, and the remainder is unexplained. This sample has some 19,000 clones in its table, and more than 80% of those were observed once. Roughly 55% of the sample is held by the ten biggest clonotypes. CDR1 PRHDT and CDR2 FYEKMQ are derived from the germline V gene (reference sequence). The CDR3 runs 12 residues from the cysteine to the phenylalanine. Of all the DNA, just the CDR3 is kept, 36 bases in frame from base 1. The V and J ends are trimmed by 2 bases and 5 bases, leaving 6 bases between them. Notes on this clone: No antigen is known for it. Per-nucleotide qualities are absent, and no much larger clonotype sits a single base away.

The trial excluded patients who had a history of autoimmune disease or were on systemic immunosuppression. In every dose cohort, peripheral blood was drawn for TCR sequencing at baseline, cycle 4 day 1, and cycle 7 day 1. Samples were obtained from an open-label, multicenter, first-in-human phase I dose-escalation trial of ivuxolimab. Adults with locally advanced or metastatic melanoma, renal cell, hepatocellular, or head and neck squamous cell carcinoma were enrolled in the trial. CD4+ and CD8+ T cells were sorted separately from peripheral blood before TCR sequencing. This clonotype originated in an adult with an advanced solid tumor such as melanoma, head and neck, liver or kidney cancer. The rearrangement joined TRBV13 to TRBJ1-1; a tentative D call is TRBD1 (5 bases match). Here the sequenced sample was CD4+ or CD8+ T cells sorted from blood, taken in a trial of the OX40 agonist ivuxolimab. The DNA sequence is as follows: TGTGCCAGCAGCTTAAGGGGAACTGAAGCTTTCTTT. Translated, this is CASSLRGTEAFF.